The present TCR beta chain was sequenced within a study of blood T cell repertoires in COVID-19. Sequencing was performed with immunoSEQ multiplex PCR; in TCRdb, only in-frame clones are kept and a portion is missing. Of more than 200,000 clones listed, 88% are singletons. CDR3 length: 16 amino acids. V lost 4 bases and J lost 2; bases outside the gene matches: 5. Germline V gene data show CDR1 as LGHDT and CDR2 as YNNKEL (reference sequence). The clonotype was recovered from a woman aged 25-40 years who had been exposed to COVID-19. The chain combines TRBV3-1 (or the pseudogene TRBV3-2) with TRBJ2-1; 10 positions agree with TRBD2. Specimen: PBMCs or T cells enriched from blood (not recorded which). The CDR3 sequence: CASSRLAGGPYNEQFF. The CDR3, as DNA: TGTGCCAGCAGCCGCTTAGCGGGAGGCCCCTACAATGAGCAGTTCTTC.